The rows below give T cell receptor beta chains drawn from one sample of a study of CD8+ T cells in alopecia areata. Using immunoSEQ multiplex PCR, the repertoire was profiled, and TCRdb retains in-frame clones only, with some absent. The data contain some 240,000 clones, about three fifths of them singletons. The sequenced sample was CD4+ T cells sorted from blood, obtained at week 0. The receptors shown here come from a human donor with alopecia areata. CDR3s include the opening cysteine and the closing phenylalanine or tryptophan. The order of the fields is D gene, J gene, V gene, clone size, CDR3 protein, CDR3 DNA. A D gene is named only where the DNA matches it firmly. Size is stated for part of the rows, as once, few or many counts, or as a class when the clone is expanded.

d_gene: TRBD1
j_gene: TRBJ2-7
v_gene: TRBV29-1
abundance: few
CDR3aa: CSVALTGAHEQYF
CDR3nt: TGCAGCGTTGCCCTCACAGGGGCACACGAGCAGTACTTC

d_gene: -
j_gene: TRBJ2-3
v_gene: TRBV7-2
abundance: -
CDR3aa: CASSLYSRGLSRTQYF
CDR3nt: TGTGCCAGCAGCTTATATAGCAGGGGCCTTTCGCGTACGCAGTATTTT

d_gene: -
j_gene: TRBJ2-1
v_gene: TRBV27
abundance: -
CDR3aa: CASSWGGTEQFF
CDR3nt: TGTGCCAGCAGCTGGGGCGGGACTGAGCAGTTCTTC

d_gene: TRBD1
j_gene: TRBJ1-2
v_gene: TRBV29-1
abundance: -
CDR3aa: CSVVKAGGPLFYGYTF
CDR3nt: TGCAGCGTTGTGAAGGCAGGGGGCCCCCTTTTCTATGGCTACACCTTC

d_gene: -
j_gene: TRBJ1-6
v_gene: TRBV5-6
abundance: once
CDR3aa: CASSLHRVEGNSPLHF
CDR3nt: TGTGCCAGCAGCTTGCACAGGGTAGAGGGGAATTCACCCCTCCACTTT

d_gene: -
j_gene: TRBJ1-1
v_gene: TRBV7-9
abundance: -
CDR3aa: CASSSRTSRTEAFF
CDR3nt: TGTGCCAGCAGCTCGAGGACAAGCCGCACTGAAGCTTTCTTT

d_gene: TRBD2
j_gene: TRBJ2-7
v_gene: TRBV5-6
abundance: -
CDR3aa: CASSLDKGLAGGREQYF
CDR3nt: TGTGCCAGCAGCTTAGATAAGGGACTAGCGGGAGGCAGGGAGCAGTACTTC

d_gene: TRBD1
j_gene: TRBJ1-1
v_gene: TRBV2
abundance: once
CDR3aa: CASSQQGIDTEAFF
CDR3nt: TGTGCCAGCAGTCAACAGGGGATCGACACTGAAGCTTTCTTT

d_gene: -
j_gene: TRBJ1-4
v_gene: TRBV7-9
abundance: -
CDR3aa: CASSLAGVQEKLFF
CDR3nt: TGTGCCAGCAGCTTAGCAGGGGTGCAGGAAAAACTGTTTTTT

d_gene: -
j_gene: TRBJ2-7
v_gene: TRBV19
abundance: -
CDR3aa: CASRRKGTYEQYF
CDR3nt: TGTGCCAGTAGGCGAAAGGGGACCTACGAGCAGTACTTC

d_gene: TRBD2
j_gene: TRBJ2-5
v_gene: TRBV29-1
abundance: few
CDR3aa: CSVEVFTSGRGETQYF
CDR3nt: TGCAGCGTTGAGGTTTTTACGAGCGGGAGAGGGGAGACCCAGTACTTC

d_gene: -
j_gene: TRBJ2-4
v_gene: TRBV28
abundance: -
CDR3aa: CASSLWSAGMNIQYF
CDR3nt: TGTGCCAGCAGTTTATGGTCGGCAGGGATGAACATTCAGTACTTC

d_gene: -
j_gene: TRBJ1-2
v_gene: TRBV29-1
abundance: -
CDR3aa: CSVGTGTYGYTF
CDR3nt: TGCAGCGTTGGAACGGGGACCTATGGCTACACCTTC

d_gene: TRBD2
j_gene: TRBJ2-7
v_gene: TRBV4-1
abundance: -
CDR3aa: CASSQDPSGGSHEQYF
CDR3nt: TGCGCCAGCAGCCAAGATCCTAGCGGGGGGTCTCACGAGCAGTACTTC

d_gene: -
j_gene: TRBJ2-7
v_gene: TRBV5-1
abundance: -
CDR3aa: CASTLSDPAYEQYF
CDR3nt: TGCGCCAGCACCCTGAGTGACCCAGCCTACGAGCAGTACTTC

d_gene: -
j_gene: TRBJ2-5
v_gene: TRBV5-1
abundance: -
CDR3aa: CASSRGTQETQYF
CDR3nt: TGCGCCAGCAGCCGGGGGACACAAGAGACCCAGTACTTC

d_gene: -
j_gene: TRBJ2-1
v_gene: TRBV7-9
abundance: few
CDR3aa: CASSLQIRDSSYNEQFF
CDR3nt: TGTGCCAGCAGCTTACAGATCCGGGATAGCTCCTACAATGAGCAGTTCTTC

d_gene: TRBD2
j_gene: TRBJ2-5
v_gene: TRBV5-1
abundance: -
CDR3aa: CASSAGTSGIGEETQYF
CDR3nt: TGCGCCAGCAGCGCCGGGACTAGCGGAATTGGGGAGGAGACCCAGTACTTC

d_gene: TRBD1
j_gene: TRBJ1-1
v_gene: TRBV15
abundance: few
CDR3aa: CATSRETGTEAFF
CDR3nt: TGTGCCACCAGCAGGGAGACAGGGACTGAAGCTTTCTTT

d_gene: -
j_gene: TRBJ1-5
v_gene: TRBV30
abundance: few
CDR3aa: CAWSVPQGLNQPQHF
CDR3nt: TGTGCCTGGAGTGTACCCCAGGGCCTAAATCAGCCCCAGCATTTT

d_gene: -
j_gene: TRBJ1-1
v_gene: TRBV27
abundance: few
CDR3aa: CASSSAINTEAFF
CDR3nt: TGTGCCAGCAGTTCGGCGATCAACACTGAAGCTTTCTTT

d_gene: TRBD1
j_gene: TRBJ1-2
v_gene: TRBV30
abundance: -
CDR3aa: CAWLNLQGARGYTF
CDR3nt: TGTGCCTGGCTTAATCTACAGGGGGCCCGGGGCTACACCTTC

d_gene: -
j_gene: TRBJ1-5
v_gene: TRBV10-3
abundance: -
CDR3aa: CASRQSNQPQHF
CDR3nt: TGTGCCTCGAGACAGAGCAATCAGCCCCAGCATTTT

d_gene: -
j_gene: TRBJ2-7
v_gene: TRBV18
abundance: many
CDR3aa: CASSPQSYEQYF
CDR3nt: TGTGCCAGCTCACCGCAATCCTACGAGCAGTACTTC